This T cell receptor beta chain comes out of a study of blood T cell repertoires in COVID-19 (dated by TCRdb to 2018 to 2020). In terms of the full investigation: Samples from collaborators originated in the United States, Italy and Spain and spanned both the acute and convalescent phases of COVID-19. The material from the prospective study consisted of cDNA or gDNA derived from T cells, B-cell-depleted T cells, or PBMCs. Deeply sampled blood TCRbeta repertoires from subjects exposed to, actively infected with, or recovered from COVID-19 were included in the dataset. A freely available public database, intended as a resource for researchers studying the immune response to SARS-CoV-2, is where the repertoires were released. The samples were drawn from two sources: the first 160 participants of the ongoing ImmuneRACE study, and about 1,300 subjects contributed by 6 global collaborators. Nearly every sample came with metadata listing a de-identified subject ID, COVID-19 status, age in years and sex. HLA class I and class II types, where available, came from metadata supplied by the sample provider rather than from assay-based typing. Here is what the overall study found, with its caveats: The amount of clinical and demographic metadata varied by source and participant and was provided uncurated.

Whole blood was collected in K2EDTA tubes by collaborating institutions according to the institutions' own protocols. For TCRbeta analysis, collaborator samples were shipped as frozen whole blood, as isolated PBMCs, or as DNA extracted from either sample type. This clone was detected only once. There is no known antigen for this receptor. No base quality values were provided; no much bigger clone lies one nucleotide off. TCRbeta CDR3 regions were amplified from genomic DNA using the immunoSEQ Assay, a bias-controlled multiplex PCR. The original methods were these. The number of nucleated cells in each sample was estimated from the amplification of reference gene primers within the assay. Sequence reads were collapsed and filtered to measure the absolute abundance of every unique TCRbeta CDR3 rearrangement. Productive Simpson clonality was computed per sample as the square root of Simpson's diversity index over productive rearrangements. The clones in this table, taken by TCRdb from immuneACCESS, are in-frame only. Not every clone is retained; where verified, under half of the shortfall comes from an unresolved V gene, and the cause of the rest is unknown. D and trimming come from the DNA, and the V and J calls and clone size come from that table. The sample table holds roughly 28,000 clones, of which over 85% were seen once. The top ten clones comprise around 2.7% of the sample.

As encoded in the germline V gene (reference sequence), CDR1 is SGHNT while CDR2 is YYREEE. Spanning cysteine to phenylalanine, the CDR3 consists of 15 amino acids. This entry keeps only the CDR3 DNA: 45 bases, framed from base 1. Between the V and J ends, shortened by 4 bases and 0 bases respectively, the junction contains 8 bases. The sequence joins TRBV5-4 to TRBJ2-6; a tentative D match to TRBD2 spans 6 bases. Sequenced sample: peripheral blood. This clonotype was obtained from a human donor in a cohort sampled during active COVID-19. The DNA reads as follows: TGTGCCAGCAGCGGGAGGATCTCTGGGGCCAACGTCCTGACTTTC. It encodes CASSGRISGANVLTF.